The clone carrying this T cell receptor beta chain showed up many times. Its antigen is not known. The sample comes from a study of molecular identifiers for immune sequencing clone quantification. Study-wide findings and caveats: Identical TCR molecules sharing a barcode could underestimate highly expanded clone sizes.

TCRdb processed the PCR reads anew with MiXCR; each CDR3 protein has one entry. Among under 65,000 distinct CDR3 sequences, under 30% were seen once, and the ten largest hold 1.5% to 2%. CDR3 length equals 16 residues. Trimming shortened V by 5 bases and J by 3 bases, and 18 bases separated the two germline ends. CDR1 and CDR2 from the germline V gene are LNHDA and SQIVND (reference sequence). This chain connects TRBV19 to TRBJ2-3; the D is unclear. The source is a human donor in good health. Some libraries in this study had Jurkat cell RNA spiked in. Sequenced input: naive CD8+ T cells from blood, with Jurkat cell RNA spiked in. The subset: FACS-sorted CD8+CD4-CCR7+CD45RA+ naive T cells. CDR3 protein: CASSPSLTKATDTQYF. DNA for the CDR3: TGTGCCAGTAGTCCGTCGTTGACGAAGGCTACAGATACGCAGTATTTT. Using reference TRBV19 and TRBJ2-3 for the parts outside the CDR3, the full variable domain is DGGITQSPKYLFRKEGQNVTLSCEQNLNHDAMYWYRQDPGQGLRLIYYSQIVNDFQKGDIAEGYSVSREKKESFPLTVTSAQKNPTAFYLCASSPSLTKATDTQYFGPGTRLTVL.